The rows below give T cell receptor beta chains drawn from one sample of a study of shared clonotypes between healthy human individuals. Data came from immunoSEQ multiplex PCR; TCRdb stores just in-frame clones and leaves some out. The table shows around 2,000,000 clones, with about 94% occurring only once. The sequenced sample consisted of naive CD8+ T cells sorted from blood. The source is a man aged 18 to 29 in good health. The CDR3 runs from the conserved cysteine through the conserved F or W. The order of the fields is clone size, V gene, CDR3 length, J gene, D gene, CDR3 protein, CDR3 DNA. A D gene is named only where the DNA matches it firmly. Clone size is given for some rows only: seen once, a few or many times, or a class if the clone is expanded.

clone_size: few; v_call: TRBV10-3; cdr3_length: 12; j_call: TRBJ1-2; d_call: .; cdr3_aa: CAITESKGGYTF; cdr3_nt: TGTGCCATCACCGAAAGTAAAGGAGGCTACACCTTC
clone_size: .; v_call: TRBV9; cdr3_length: 15; j_call: TRBJ2-3; d_call: .; cdr3_aa: CASSLSGTPPDTQYF; cdr3_nt: TGTGCCAGCAGCCTTTCTGGGACTCCCCCAGATACGCAGTATTTT
clone_size: .; v_call: TRBV30; cdr3_length: 13; j_call: TRBJ2-7; d_call: .; cdr3_aa: CAWGLGSSYEQYF; cdr3_nt: TGTGCCTGGGGTTTAGGTAGCTCCTACGAGCAGTACTTC
clone_size: .; v_call: TRBV15; cdr3_length: 15; j_call: TRBJ2-7; d_call: .; cdr3_aa: CATSRGLTGFGEQYF; cdr3_nt: TGTGCCACCAGCAGAGGGTTGACTGGGTTCGGGGAGCAGTACTTC
clone_size: once; v_call: TRBV7-6; cdr3_length: 16; j_call: TRBJ2-7; d_call: .; cdr3_aa: CASSLETRGTLREQYF; cdr3_nt: TGTGCCAGCAGCTTAGAAACACGGGGGACCCTACGGGAGCAGTACTTC
clone_size: .; v_call: TRBV5-6; cdr3_length: 16; j_call: TRBJ1-2; d_call: .; cdr3_aa: CASSLNTGLLNYGYTF; cdr3_nt: TGTGCCAGCAGCTTGAACACAGGGTTACTTAACTATGGCTACACCTTC
clone_size: .; v_call: TRBV15; cdr3_length: 15; j_call: TRBJ1-2; d_call: .; cdr3_aa: CATSRGRDLISGYTF; cdr3_nt: TGTGCCACCAGCAGAGGAAGGGACTTGATCTCTGGCTACACCTTC
clone_size: once; v_call: TRBV28; cdr3_length: 17; j_call: TRBJ2-2; d_call: .; cdr3_aa: CASSSASGVLNTGELFF; cdr3_nt: TGTGCCAGCAGTTCGGCTTCAGGGGTTCTTAACACCGGGGAGCTGTTTTTT
clone_size: .; v_call: TRBV5-1; cdr3_length: 15; j_call: TRBJ2-3; d_call: .; cdr3_aa: CASSLEASWADTQYF; cdr3_nt: TGCGCCAGCAGCTTGGAAGCGAGTTGGGCAGATACGCAGTATTTT
clone_size: .; v_call: TRBV9; cdr3_length: 14; j_call: TRBJ2-7; d_call: TRBD1; cdr3_aa: CASSPGDRGYEQYF; cdr3_nt: TGTGCCAGCAGCCCAGGGGACAGGGGGTACGAGCAGTACTTC
clone_size: .; v_call: TRBV7-2; cdr3_length: 14; j_call: TRBJ2-2; d_call: .; cdr3_aa: CASSLGWGSGELFF; cdr3_nt: TGTGCCAGCAGCTTAGGTTGGGGCAGCGGGGAGCTGTTTTTT
clone_size: .; v_call: TRBV30; cdr3_length: 14; j_call: TRBJ2-3; d_call: TRBD2; cdr3_aa: CAWSSGAGTDTQYF; cdr3_nt: TGTGCCTGGAGTAGCGGGGCGGGCACAGATACGCAGTATTTT
clone_size: once; v_call: TRBV5-5; cdr3_length: 14; j_call: TRBJ2-7; d_call: .; cdr3_aa: CASSLEVRAHEQYF; cdr3_nt: TGTGCCAGCAGCTTGGAGGTCAGGGCCCACGAGCAGTACTTC
clone_size: .; v_call: TRBV10-3; cdr3_length: 14; j_call: TRBJ1-2; d_call: .; cdr3_aa: CAISEQGLDDGYTF; cdr3_nt: TGTGCCATCAGTGAGCAGGGCTTGGACGATGGCTACACCTTC
clone_size: few; v_call: TRBV7-6; cdr3_length: 14; j_call: TRBJ2-7; d_call: TRBD2; cdr3_aa: CASSLTSGGHEQYF; cdr3_nt: TGTGCCAGCAGCCTAACTAGCGGGGGCCACGAGCAGTACTTC
clone_size: .; v_call: TRBV27; cdr3_length: 16; j_call: TRBJ1-1; d_call: .; cdr3_aa: CASSFDGISMNTEAFF; cdr3_nt: TGTGCCAGCAGTTTTGATGGAATATCCATGAACACTGAAGCTTTCTTT
clone_size: .; v_call: TRBV28; cdr3_length: 18; j_call: TRBJ1-1; d_call: .; cdr3_aa: CASSFPHMMTGDYTEAFF; cdr3_nt: TGTGCCAGCAGTTTTCCCCACATGATGACAGGAGACTACACTGAAGCTTTCTTT
clone_size: .; v_call: TRBV4-3; cdr3_length: 16; j_call: TRBJ2-7; d_call: .; cdr3_aa: CASSQDSGVGSYEQYF; cdr3_nt: TGCGCCAGCAGCCAAGATTCAGGGGTTGGCTCCTACGAGCAGTACTTC
clone_size: .; v_call: TRBV5-5; cdr3_length: 14; j_call: TRBJ2-3; d_call: .; cdr3_aa: CASSLGTGADTQYF; cdr3_nt: TGTGCCAGCAGCTTGGGGACTGGGGCAGATACGCAGTATTTT
clone_size: .; v_call: TRBV6-5; cdr3_length: 15; j_call: TRBJ2-5; d_call: TRBD2; cdr3_aa: CASSYWTSEQETQYF; cdr3_nt: TGTGCCAGCAGTTACTGGACTAGCGAGCAAGAGACCCAGTACTTC
clone_size: .; v_call: TRBV13; cdr3_length: 15; j_call: TRBJ2-7; d_call: TRBD1; cdr3_aa: CASSSTGAHGVEQYF; cdr3_nt: TGTGCCAGCAGCAGCACAGGGGCCCATGGGGTCGAGCAGTACTTC
clone_size: .; v_call: TRBV11-3; cdr3_length: 15; j_call: TRBJ1-1; d_call: TRBD1; cdr3_aa: CASSPGTGPPTEAFF; cdr3_nt: TGTGCCAGCAGCCCAGGGACAGGGCCCCCCACTGAAGCTTTCTTT
clone_size: .; v_call: TRBV28; cdr3_length: 15; j_call: TRBJ1-1; d_call: .; cdr3_aa: CASSLQPTVNTEAFF; cdr3_nt: TGTGCCAGCAGTTTACAACCGACAGTGAACACTGAAGCTTTCTTT
clone_size: .; v_call: TRBV2; cdr3_length: 14; j_call: TRBJ2-7; d_call: TRBD2; cdr3_aa: CASSPAGGGYEQYF; cdr3_nt: TGTGCCAGCAGTCCCGCGGGAGGTGGCTACGAGCAGTACTTC
clone_size: once; v_call: TRBV27; cdr3_length: 14; j_call: TRBJ2-1; d_call: .; cdr3_aa: CASSLTGAYNEQFF; cdr3_nt: TGTGCCAGCAGTCTAACCGGGGCCTACAATGAGCAGTTCTTC
clone_size: .; v_call: TRBV5-1; cdr3_length: 15; j_call: TRBJ2-2; d_call: .; cdr3_aa: CASSLAGANTGELFF; cdr3_nt: TGCGCCAGCAGCTTGGCGGGGGCGAACACCGGGGAGCTGTTTTTT
clone_size: .; v_call: TRBV28; cdr3_length: 15; j_call: TRBJ2-5; d_call: .; cdr3_aa: CASSFLDKEQETQYF; cdr3_nt: TGTGCCAGCAGTTTCTTAGACAAGGAGCAAGAGACCCAGTACTTC
clone_size: .; v_call: TRBV11-2; cdr3_length: 14; j_call: TRBJ2-7; d_call: .; cdr3_aa: CASSLGGSSYEQYF; cdr3_nt: TGTGCCAGCAGCTTGGGCGGTAGTTCCTACGAGCAGTACTTC